One TCR beta chain is described in this entry. The PCR used 60 Vbeta and 13 Jbeta primers. Data came from immunoSEQ multiplex PCR; TCRdb stores just in-frame clones and leaves some out. The sample has about 170,000 clones, roughly 80% seen once. The data were obtained in a study of cytomegalovirus exposure and HLA in healthy donors. This CDR3 is built from 15 residues. Deletions cut 3 bases from V and 2 bases from J, with 14 bases between. CDR1 is MDHEN and CDR2 is SYDVKM in the germline V gene. The rearrangement joins TRBV28 to TRBJ2-7; D remains ambiguous. The sequenced sample consisted of PBMCs. The receptor comes from a female donor in good health and CMV-seronegative. The CDR3 DNA sequence: TGTGCCAGCAGTTTCTCCGCGGTTTTAACCTACGAGCAGTACTTC. Residues: CASSFSAVLTYEQYF. Based on the CDR3 plus reference TRBV28 and TRBJ2-7, the full variable domain is DVKVTQSSRYLVKRTGEKVFLECVQDMDHENMFWYRQDPGLGLRLIYFSYDVKMKEKGDIPEGYSVSREKKERFSLILESASTNQTSMYLCASSFSAVLTYEQYFGPGTRLTVT.